Given below is one T cell receptor (beta chain) in context. Its antigen is unknown. No per-base quality is available; no much larger clone lies one base away. Participants in the prospective study were aged about 18 to 89 years, lived in 24 United States geographic areas, and enrolled through a virtual design. Cohort assignment in the prospective study relied on participant-reported clinical history from a screening survey and a study questionnaire. ImmuneRACE Cohort 3 recovered participants were defined by two consecutive negative NP/OP PCR tests, healthcare professional clearance, or symptom resolution. In the prospective study, mobile phlebotomists collected whole blood, serum and a nasopharyngeal or oropharyngeal swab from each participant. Participants in the prospective study had the option to provide additional blood draws and questionnaires over an approximately 2-month period. Blood samples from the prospective study were shipped frozen or at room temperature prior to DNA extraction.

The data were obtained in a study of blood T cell repertoires in COVID-19 (dated by TCRdb to 2020 to 2022). About the investigation overall: Samples covering the acute and convalescent phases of COVID-19 were provided by collaborators in the United States, Italy and Spain. The prospective study material was composed of cDNA or gDNA derived from T cells, B-cell-depleted T cells, or PBMCs. Deeply sampled blood TCRbeta repertoires from subjects exposed to, actively infected with, or recovered from COVID-19 were included in the dataset. The repertoires were made available in a free public database intended to serve as a resource for research on the immune response to SARS-CoV-2. Samples came from the ongoing ImmuneRACE study (first 160 participants) plus 1,254 subjects from 6 global collaborators. Nearly every sample came with metadata listing a de-identified subject ID, COVID-19 status, age in years and sex. Where available, HLA class I and class II types were obtained from metadata supplied by the sample provider rather than from assay-based typing.

The study at large found these results: Clinical and demographic metadata were provided uncurated, with the amount varying by source and participant.

The germline V gene yields WSHSY for CDR1 and SAAADI for CDR2. Trimming removed 4 bases from V and 0 bases from J; the gene matches leave 2 bases unexplained. From its cysteine to its phenylalanine, the CDR3 spans 15 amino acids. Of all the DNA, just the CDR3 is kept, 45 bases in frame from base 1. TCRbeta CDR3 regions were amplified from genomic DNA by means of the immunoSEQ Assay, a bias-controlled multiplex PCR. Concerning the study's data processing: The number of nucleated cells in each sample was estimated by amplification of reference gene primers within the assay. Sequence reads were collapsed and filtered to measure the absolute abundance of every unique TCRbeta CDR3 rearrangement. For each sample, productive Simpson clonality was calculated as the square root of Simpson's diversity index across productive rearrangements. The clones in this table, taken by TCRdb from immuneACCESS, are in-frame only. Not every clone is retained; where verified, under half of the shortfall comes from an unresolved V gene, and the cause of the rest is unknown. V, J and clone size derive from that table, while D and trimming were established from the DNA sequence. This sample holds 130,000 to 150,000 clones; about four fifths were observed only once. Approximately 9.1% of the sample is held by the ten biggest clonotypes.

The receptor's source is a man aged 45-65 years who had recovered from COVID-19. Sequences were obtained from PBMCs or T cells enriched from blood (not recorded which). This receptor chain uses TRBV10-2 and TRBJ1-3, and 8 junction bases match TRBD1. The CDR3 has the sequence CASSVTGGSGNTIYF. DNA sequence: TGCGCCAGCAGTGTTACAGGGGGCTCTGGAAACACCATATATTTT.